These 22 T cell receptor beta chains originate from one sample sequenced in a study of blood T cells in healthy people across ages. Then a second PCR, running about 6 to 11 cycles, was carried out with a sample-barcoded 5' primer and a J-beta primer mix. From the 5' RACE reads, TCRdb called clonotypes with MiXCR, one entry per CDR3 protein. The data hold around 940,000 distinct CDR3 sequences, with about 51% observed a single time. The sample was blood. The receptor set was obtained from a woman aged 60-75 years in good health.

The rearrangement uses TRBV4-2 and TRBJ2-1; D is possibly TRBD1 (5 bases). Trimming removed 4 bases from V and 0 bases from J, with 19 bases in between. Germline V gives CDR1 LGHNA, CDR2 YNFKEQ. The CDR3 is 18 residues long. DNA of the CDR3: TGTGCCAGCAGCCGAATTACTTGGGGCTCAAGCTCCTACAATGAGCAGTTCTTC. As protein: CASSRITWGSSSYNEQFF.

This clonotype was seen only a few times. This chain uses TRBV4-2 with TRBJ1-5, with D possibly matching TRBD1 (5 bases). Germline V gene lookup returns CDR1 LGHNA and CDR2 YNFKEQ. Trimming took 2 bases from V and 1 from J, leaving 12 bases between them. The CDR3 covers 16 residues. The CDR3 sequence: CASSQLGTDSNQPQHF. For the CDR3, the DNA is TGTGCCAGCAGCCAACTCGGGACCGACAGCAATCAGCCCCAGCATTTT.

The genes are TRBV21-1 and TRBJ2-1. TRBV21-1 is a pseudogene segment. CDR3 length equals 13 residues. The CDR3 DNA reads TGTGCCAGCAAAGCGAACTCCTACAATGAGCAGTTCTTC. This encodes CASKANSYNEQFF.

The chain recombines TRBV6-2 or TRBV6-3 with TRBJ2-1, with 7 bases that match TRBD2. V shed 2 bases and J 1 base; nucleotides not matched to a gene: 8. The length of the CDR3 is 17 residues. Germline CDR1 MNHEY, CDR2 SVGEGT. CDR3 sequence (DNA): TGTGCCAGCAGTTACGTGGCTTGGCGGGGGTCCTACAATGAGCAGTTCTTC. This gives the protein CASSYVAWRGSYNEQFF.

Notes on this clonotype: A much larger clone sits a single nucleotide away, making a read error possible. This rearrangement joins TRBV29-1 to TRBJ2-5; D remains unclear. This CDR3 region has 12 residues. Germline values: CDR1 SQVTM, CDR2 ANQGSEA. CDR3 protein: CNVESIPETQYF. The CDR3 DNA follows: TGCAACGTTGAGTCCATTCCCGAGACCCAGTACTTC.

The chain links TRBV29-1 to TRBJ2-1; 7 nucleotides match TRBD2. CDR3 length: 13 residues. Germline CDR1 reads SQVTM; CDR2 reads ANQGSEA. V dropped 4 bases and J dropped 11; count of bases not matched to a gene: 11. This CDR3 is CSVGRSSGSQQFF. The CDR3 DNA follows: TGCAGCGTTGGGAGGTCTAGCGGCAGCCAGCAGTTCTTC.

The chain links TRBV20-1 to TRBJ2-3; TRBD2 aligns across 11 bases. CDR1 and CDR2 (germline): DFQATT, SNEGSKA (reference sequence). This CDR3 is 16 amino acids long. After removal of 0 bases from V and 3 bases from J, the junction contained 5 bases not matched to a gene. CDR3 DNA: TGCAGTGCTAGAGATCCGCTAGCGGGAGGAACAGATACGCAGTATTTT. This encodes CSARDPLAGGTDTQYF.

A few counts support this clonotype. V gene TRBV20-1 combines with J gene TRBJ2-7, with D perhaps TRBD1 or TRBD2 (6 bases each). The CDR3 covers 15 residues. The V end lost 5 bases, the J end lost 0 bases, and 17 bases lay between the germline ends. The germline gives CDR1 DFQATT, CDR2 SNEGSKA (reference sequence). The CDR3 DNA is TGCAGTGCTGGGGGCAGCGGGTACCTCTCCTACGAGCAGTACTTC. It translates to CSAGGSGYLSYEQYF.

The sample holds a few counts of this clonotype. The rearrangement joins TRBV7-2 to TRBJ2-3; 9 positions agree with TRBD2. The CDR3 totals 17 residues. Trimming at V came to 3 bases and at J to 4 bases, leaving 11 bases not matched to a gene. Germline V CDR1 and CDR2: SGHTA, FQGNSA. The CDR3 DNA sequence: TGTGCCAGCAGCTTGGGTCTAGCGGGAAGTGGCGCAGATACGCAGTATTTT. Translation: CASSLGLAGSGADTQYF.

DNA of the CDR3: TGTGCCAGCATCCTAGGTCAGGGTAACTACGAGCAGTACTTC. Residues: CASILGQGNYEQYF. The chain carries TRBV7-9 and TRBJ2-4, with D maybe TRBD1 (5 bases). The J call is doubtful: the DNA matches TRBJ2-7 better. This CDR3 contains 14 residues. CDR1 SEHNR and CDR2 FQNEAQ come from the germline V gene (reference sequence).

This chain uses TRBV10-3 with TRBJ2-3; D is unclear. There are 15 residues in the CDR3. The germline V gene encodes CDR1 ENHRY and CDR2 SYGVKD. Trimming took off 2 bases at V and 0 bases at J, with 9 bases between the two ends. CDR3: CAISEKSPSTDTQYF. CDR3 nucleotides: TGTGCCATCAGTGAGAAATCACCGAGCACAGATACGCAGTATTTT.

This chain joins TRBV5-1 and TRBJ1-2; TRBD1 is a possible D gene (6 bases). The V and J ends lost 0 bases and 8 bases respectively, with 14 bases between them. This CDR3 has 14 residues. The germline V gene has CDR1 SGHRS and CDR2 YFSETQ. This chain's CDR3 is CASSLDRAGVGYTF. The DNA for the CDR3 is TGCGCCAGCAGCTTGGACAGGGCGGGGGTCGGCTACACCTTC. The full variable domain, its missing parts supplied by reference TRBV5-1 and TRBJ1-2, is KAGVTQTPRYLIKTRGQQVTLSCSPISGHRSVSWYQQTPGQGLQFLFEYFSETQRNKGNFPGRFSGRQFSNSRSEMNVSTLELGDSALYLCASSLDRAGVGYTFGSGTRLTVV.

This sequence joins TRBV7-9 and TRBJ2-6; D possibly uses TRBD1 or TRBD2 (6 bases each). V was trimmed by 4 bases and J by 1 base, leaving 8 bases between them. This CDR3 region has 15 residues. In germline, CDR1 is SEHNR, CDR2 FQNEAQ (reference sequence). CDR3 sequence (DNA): TGTGCCAGCAGCTGGGGGGCATCTGGGGCCAACGTCCTGACTTTC. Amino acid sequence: CASSWGASGANVLTF. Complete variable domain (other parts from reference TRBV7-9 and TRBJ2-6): DTGVSQNPRHKITKRGQNVTFRCDPISEHNRLYWYRQTLGQGPEFLTYFQNEAQLEKSRLLSDRFSAERPKGSFSTLEIQRTEQGDSAMYLCASSWGASGANVLTFGAGSRLTVL.

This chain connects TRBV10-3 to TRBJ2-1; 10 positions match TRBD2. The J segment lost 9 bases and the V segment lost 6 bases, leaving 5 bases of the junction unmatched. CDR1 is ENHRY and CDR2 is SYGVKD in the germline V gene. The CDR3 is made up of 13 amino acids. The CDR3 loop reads CAIRGLAGGEQFF. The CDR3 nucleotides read TGTGCCATCAGGGGCTTAGCGGGGGGTGAGCAGTTCTTC.

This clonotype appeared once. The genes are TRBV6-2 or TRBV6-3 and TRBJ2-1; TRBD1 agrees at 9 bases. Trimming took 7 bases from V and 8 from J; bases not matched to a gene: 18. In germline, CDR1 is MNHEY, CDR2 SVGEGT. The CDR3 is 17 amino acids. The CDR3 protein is CASIDRDRVGGDDEQFF. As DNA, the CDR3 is TGTGCCAGCATTGACCGGGACAGGGTCGGGGGAGACGATGAGCAGTTCTTC.

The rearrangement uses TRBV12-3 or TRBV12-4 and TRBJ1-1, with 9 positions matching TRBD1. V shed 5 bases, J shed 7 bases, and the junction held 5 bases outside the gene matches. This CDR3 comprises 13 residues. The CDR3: CASSGTGTNEAFF. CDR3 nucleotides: TGTGCCAGCAGTGGGACAGGGACGAATGAAGCTTTCTTT.

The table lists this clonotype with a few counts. For the CDR3, the DNA is TGTGCCAGCAGTTCCGGGACAGGGCAGTTCTTC. Translated: CASSSGTGQFF. The V gene is TRBV28, the J gene TRBJ2-1, with TRBD1 matching 8 bases. V shed 4 bases and J 12 bases; nucleotides not matched to a gene: 2. Looked up from germline, CDR1 is MDHEN and CDR2 is SYDVKM. The CDR3 is 11 amino acids.

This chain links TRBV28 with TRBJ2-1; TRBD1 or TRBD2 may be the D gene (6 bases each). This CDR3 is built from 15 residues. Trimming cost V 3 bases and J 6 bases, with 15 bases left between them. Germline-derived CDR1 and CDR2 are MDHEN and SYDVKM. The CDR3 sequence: CASSLGGGRINEQFF. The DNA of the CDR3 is TGTGCCAGCAGTTTGGGTGGGGGGCGGATCAATGAGCAGTTCTTC.

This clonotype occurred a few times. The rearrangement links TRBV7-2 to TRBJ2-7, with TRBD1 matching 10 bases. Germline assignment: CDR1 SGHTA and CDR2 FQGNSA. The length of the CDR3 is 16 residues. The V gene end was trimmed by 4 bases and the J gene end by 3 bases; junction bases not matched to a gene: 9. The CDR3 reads CASSSRTGGSFYEQYF. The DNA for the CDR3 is TGTGCCAGCAGCTCCCGGACAGGGGGAAGTTTCTACGAGCAGTACTTC. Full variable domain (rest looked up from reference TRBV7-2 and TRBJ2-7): GAGVSQSPSNKVTEKGKDVELRCDPISGHTALYWYRQSLGQGLEFLIYFQGNSAPDKSGLPSDRFSAERTGGSVSTLTIQRTQQEDSAVYLCASSSRTGGSFYEQYFGPGTRLTVT.

The CDR3 is CAISSLAGLGEQFF. For the CDR3, the DNA is TGTGCCATCAGTTCCCTAGCGGGGCTGGGTGAGCAGTTCTTC. J is TRBJ2-1 and V is TRBV10-3, with 9 bases identical to TRBD2. V was pared by 5 bases and J by 9 bases, with 8 bases of the junction left unmatched. CDR3 size: 14 residues. Germline V gene data show CDR1 as ENHRY and CDR2 as SYGVKD.

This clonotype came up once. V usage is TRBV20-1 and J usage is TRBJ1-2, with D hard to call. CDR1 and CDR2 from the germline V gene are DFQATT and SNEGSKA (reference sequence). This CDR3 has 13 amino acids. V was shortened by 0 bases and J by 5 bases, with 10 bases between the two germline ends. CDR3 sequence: CSARDLSSYGYTF. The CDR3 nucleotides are TGCAGTGCTAGAGATCTCAGCTCATATGGCTACACCTTC.

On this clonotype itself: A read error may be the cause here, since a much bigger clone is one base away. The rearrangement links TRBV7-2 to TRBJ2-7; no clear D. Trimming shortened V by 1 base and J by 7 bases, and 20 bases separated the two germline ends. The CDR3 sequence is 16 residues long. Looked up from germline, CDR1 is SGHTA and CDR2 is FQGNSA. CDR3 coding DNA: TGTGCCAGCAGCTTAGGGGGTAGCAGTGCCTCGAATGAGCAGTACTTC. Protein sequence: CASSLGGSSASNEQYF.